These T cell receptor beta chains were read from a single sample in a study of multiple sclerosis patients with progressive multifocal leukoencephalopathy. Only in-frame clones appear in the TCRdb table, and some are missing; sequencing was by immunoSEQ multiplex PCR. The table has about 31,000 clones, approximately 90% seen once. Source: PBMCs, taken from a patient treated with natalizumab. These receptors were collected from a woman between 40 and 55 years old with progressive multifocal leukoencephalopathy. The CDR3 runs from the conserved cysteine through the conserved F or W. D genes are given only for firm matches. Rows give clone size only sometimes, using once, few, many, or a class for an expanded clone.

clone_size	v_call	d_call	j_call	cdr3_nt	cdr3_aa
NA	TRBV19	TRBD1	TRBJ2-7	TGTGCCAGTAGTTCGACAGGGAATGAGGAACAGTACTTC	CASSSTGNEEQYF
NA	TRBV5-1	TRBD2	TRBJ2-1	TGCGCCAGCAGCTTGACTAGCGGGACAGGTGAGCAGTTCTTC	CASSLTSGTGEQFF
NA	TRBV7-9	TRBD1	TRBJ2-3	TGTGCCAGCAGCGACAGGGACAGCACAGATACGCAGTATTTT	CASSDRDSTDTQYF
NA	TRBV30	NA	TRBJ1-1	TGTGCCTGGAGTGTACACGGGGTCACTGAAGCTTTCTTT	CAWSVHGVTEAFF
NA	TRBV28	NA	TRBJ1-2	TGTGCCAGCAGTCGCCCGGGTTTCTATGGCTACACCTTC	CASSRPGFYGYTF
NA	TRBV30	NA	TRBJ1-6	TGTGCCTGGACAAAGGGTAGCCATAATTCACCCCTCCACTTT	CAWTKGSHNSPLHF
NA	TRBV28	TRBD1	TRBJ2-2	TGTGCCAGCAGTTCGGGACAGGGGGGGGAGCTGTTTTTT	CASSSGQGGELFF
NA	TRBV7-2	NA	TRBJ2-2	TGTGCCAGCAGCTTGGAGGGGGCGGGGATCGGGGAGCTGTTTTTT	CASSLEGAGIGELFF
NA	TRBV11-1	NA	TRBJ2-1	TGTGCCAGCAGCTTAGCCCCGCTAGGGGAGCAGTTCTTC	CASSLAPLGEQFF
NA	TRBV6-1	NA	TRBJ1-5	TGTGCCAGCAGGGTCGGGGGGGGAAGCAATCAGCCCCAGCATTTT	CASRVGGGSNQPQHF
NA	TRBV19	TRBD2	TRBJ2-1	TGTGCCAGTAGTATACAACTAGCGGGGGGGCGGAATGAGCAGTTCTTC	CASSIQLAGGRNEQFF
NA	TRBV7-9	TRBD1	TRBJ1-3	TGTGCCAGCAGCTCCACGACAGGGTCGGGAAACACCATATATTTT	CASSSTTGSGNTIYF
NA	TRBV28	TRBD2	TRBJ2-1	TGTGCCAGCACCCGGGGGGAATTCCCCAATGAGCAGTTCTTC	CASTRGEFPNEQFF
NA	TRBV5-1	NA	TRBJ2-1	TGCGCCAGCAGCTTGGAAGGACTTAGCTACAATGAGCAGTTCTTC	CASSLEGLSYNEQFF
NA	TRBV9	TRBD1	TRBJ1-3	TGTGCCAGCAGCGTAGATGGATGGGACCGGGACAGGGGCTCGTTCGGTGGAAACACCATATATTTT	CASSVDGWDRDRGSFGGNTIYF
NA	TRBV7-2	NA	TRBJ1-1	TGTGCCAGCAGCTCGCGGGGGCAGACGACCTTCCGAGGGACTGAAGCTTTCTTT	CASSSRGQTTFRGTEAFF
NA	TRBV5-1	NA	TRBJ1-1	TGCGCCAGCAGCTTGGCATTGAACACTGAAGCTTTCTTT	CASSLALNTEAFF
NA	TRBV5-8	NA	TRBJ1-3	TGTGCCAGCAGCTTCAGGACCTCGGGAAACACCATATATTTT	CASSFRTSGNTIYF
NA	TRBV10-3	TRBD1	TRBJ2-3	TGTGCCATCAGGGGGGACAGGGTCATCGCAGATACGCAGTATTTT	CAIRGDRVIADTQYF
NA	TRBV4-3	NA	TRBJ2-7	TGCGCCAGCAGCCAAGGGCTAGCGAAGTACGAGCAGTACTTC	CASSQGLAKYEQYF
NA	TRBV6-5	NA	TRBJ1-4	TGTGCCAGCAGTACCCGTGGGGGGAAACTGTTTTTT	CASSTRGGKLFF
few	TRBV28	NA	TRBJ1-5	TGTGCCAGCAGTTTATATTTAGGCAGGGATTCGCGTCAGCCCCAGCATTTT	CASSLYLGRDSRQPQHF
NA	TRBV6-5	TRBD1	TRBJ1-1	TGTGCCAGCAGTTACGACAGGGGGGGCACTGAAGCTTTCTTT	CASSYDRGGTEAFF
NA	TRBV19	NA	TRBJ2-1	TGTGCCAGTAGTATAGTTAACGGAGGGGCTCGGTTCTTC	CASSIVNGGARFF
few	TRBV5-8	NA	TRBJ1-4	TGTGCCAGCAGCTTGGTTCGGTTGGGAGGTGAAAAACTGTTTTTT	CASSLVRLGGEKLFF
NA	TRBV6-5	TRBD2	TRBJ2-3	TGTGCCAGCAGTTGGGGGGGACGGGATACGCAGTATTTT	CASSWGGRDTQYF
NA	TRBV7-9	NA	TRBJ1-4	TGTGCCAGCAGCTTAAGGCAGCCACTAAATGAAAAACTGTTTTTT	CASSLRQPLNEKLFF
NA	TRBV27	NA	TRBJ1-1	TGTGCCAGCAGTGGGGGCTCGCCCACTGAAGCTTTCTTT	CASSGGSPTEAFF
NA	TRBV4-3	TRBD2	TRBJ2-1	TGCGCCAGCAGCCAAGATAGCGGGGGCTCCTACAATGAGCAGTTCTTC	CASSQDSGGSYNEQFF
NA	TRBV4-1	NA	TRBJ2-1	TGCGCCAGCCGGGCCATCGGAGGGGGGAATGAGCAGTTCTTC	CASRAIGGGNEQFF
few	TRBV7-6	TRBD1	TRBJ1-3	TGTGCCAGCGGCTCGACAGGGGCCTCTGGAAACACCATATATTTT	CASGSTGASGNTIYF
NA	TRBV9	TRBD1	TRBJ1-2	TGTGCCAGCAGCGAAAGACAGGGGGCAGAGGACTATGGCTACACCTTC	CASSERQGAEDYGYTF
NA	TRBV7-9	NA	TRBJ2-7	TGTGCCAGCAGCCCGCATGAGGCCTCCTACGAGCAGTACTTC	CASSPHEASYEQYF
few	TRBV7-9	TRBD1	TRBJ1-1	TGTGCCAGCAGCGAGTACAGGGGCGACACTGAAGCTTTCTTT	CASSEYRGDTEAFF
NA	TRBV7-7	NA	TRBJ1-3	TGTGCTAGCAGCTCGTCACCTGGAAACACCATATATTTT	CASSSSPGNTIYF
NA	TRBV4-3	TRBD1	TRBJ2-7	TGCGCCAGCACCAGTGGGACAGGTTCCTACGAGCAGTACTTC	CASTSGTGSYEQYF
NA	TRBV28	TRBD1	TRBJ2-7	TGTGCCAGCAGCCCTCTTCATCCCGGGACAGAGACCTACGAGCAGTACTTC	CASSPLHPGTETYEQYF
NA	TRBV19	TRBD1	TRBJ1-2	TGTGCCAGTAGTCTTGACAGGGGACATGGCTACACCTTC	CASSLDRGHGYTF
once	TRBV5-1	NA	TRBJ2-5	TGCGCCAGCAGCTTGGGACAGGTACAAGAGACCCAGTACTTC	CASSLGQVQETQYF
NA	TRBV5-4	TRBD2	TRBJ2-5	TGTGCCAGCAGCGTCGGACTAGCGGGAGAGCAAGAGACCCAGTACTTC	CASSVGLAGEQETQYF
NA	TRBV28	TRBD2	TRBJ2-3	TGTGCCAGCAGTCCCCGGACTAGCGGGAGGGCCAGGGATACGCAGTATTTT	CASSPRTSGRARDTQYF
NA	TRBV2	TRBD2	TRBJ2-1	TGTGCCAGCAGTGACTTAGGAGCGGGAGTTATCTTC	CASSDLGAGVIF
NA	TRBV28	TRBD1	TRBJ1-1	TGTGCCAGCACCCCGAGGACAGGTCGGCGAGCTTTCTTT	CASTPRTGRRAFF
NA	TRBV28	NA	TRBJ1-4	TGTGCCAGCAGTACTCCTGGGGGGAATACTAATGAAAAACTGTTTTTT	CASSTPGGNTNEKLFF